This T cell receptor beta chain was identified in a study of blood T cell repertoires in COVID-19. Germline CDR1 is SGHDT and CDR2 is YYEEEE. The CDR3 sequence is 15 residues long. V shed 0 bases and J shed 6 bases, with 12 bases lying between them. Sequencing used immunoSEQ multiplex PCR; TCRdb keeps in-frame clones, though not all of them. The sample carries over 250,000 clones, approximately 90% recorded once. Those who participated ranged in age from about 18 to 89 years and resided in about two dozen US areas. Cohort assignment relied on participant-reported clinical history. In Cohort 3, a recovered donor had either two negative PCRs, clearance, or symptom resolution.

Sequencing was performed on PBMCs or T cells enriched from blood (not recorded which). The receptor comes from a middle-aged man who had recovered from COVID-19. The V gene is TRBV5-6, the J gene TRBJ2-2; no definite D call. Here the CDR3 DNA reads TGTGCCAGCAGCTTGGGTGCGATAGTACCCGGGGAGCTGTTTTTT. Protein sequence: CASSLGAIVPGELFF.